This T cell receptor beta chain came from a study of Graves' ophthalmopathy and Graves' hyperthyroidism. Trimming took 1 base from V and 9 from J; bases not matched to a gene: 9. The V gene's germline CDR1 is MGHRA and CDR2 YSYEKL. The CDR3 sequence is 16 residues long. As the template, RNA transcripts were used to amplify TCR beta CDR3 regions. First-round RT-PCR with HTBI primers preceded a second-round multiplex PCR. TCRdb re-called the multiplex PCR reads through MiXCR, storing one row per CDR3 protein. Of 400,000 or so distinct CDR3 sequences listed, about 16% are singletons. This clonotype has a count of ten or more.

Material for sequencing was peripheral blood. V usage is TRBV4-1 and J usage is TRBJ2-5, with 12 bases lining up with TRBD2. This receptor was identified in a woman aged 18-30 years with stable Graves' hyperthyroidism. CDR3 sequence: CASSQGASGGVEAQYF. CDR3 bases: TGCGCCAGCAGCCAAGGAGCTAGCGGGGGGGTGGAGGCCCAGTACTTC.